This TCR beta chain was identified during a study of blood T cell repertoires in COVID-19. About the research overall: PBMCs, B-cell-depleted T cells, or T cells provided the cDNA or gDNA that made up the material.

The CDR3 sequence is 17 residues long. V was clipped by 3 bases and J by 0 bases; unmatched bases: 8. CDR1 is KGHSH and CDR2 is LQKENI in the germline V gene. In the original analysis: For nucleated cells, counts were estimated from reference gene primer amplification. Generated by immunoSEQ multiplex PCR, the TCRdb table keeps only in-frame clones and is missing some. V and J calls and clone size follow that table, whereas D and trimming were derived from the DNA. The data contain around 35,000 clones, 85% to 90% of them singletons. This clone was seen once. This TCR was sampled from a man aged 65 to 79 with acute or convalescent COVID-19. Sequencing used peripheral blood. The chain employs TRBV18 and TRBJ2-3, with TRBD1 matching 8 bases. CDR3 coding DNA: TGTGCCAGCTCACCCCTAGTAACAGGGGGTAGCACAGATACGCAGTATTTT. It specifies CASSPLVTGGSTDTQYF.